Shown below are 3 T cell receptor beta chains from a single sample sequenced in a study of blood T cell repertoires in COVID-19. Clones were read by immunoSEQ multiplex PCR, and TCRdb kept only the in-frame ones, dropping some. The sample lists nearly 90,000 clones, 80% to 90% occurring once. Sequenced sample: peripheral blood. Source of these receptors: a man older than 75 with acute or convalescent COVID-19.

The genes are TRBV12-3 or TRBV12-4 and TRBJ1-5; unclear D gene. V lost 6 bases and J 4 bases, leaving 7 bases between the germline ends. The CDR3 is made up of 12 amino acids. CDR3 in amino acids: CASREQNQPQHF. The CDR3 nucleotides are TGTGCCAGCAGGGAACAGAATCAGCCCCAGCATTTT.

V is TRBV5-4 and J is TRBJ2-3, with unresolved D. The V end was cut by 0 bases, the J end by 3 bases, with 5 bases between. Germline V gene data show CDR1 as SGHNT and CDR2 as YYREEE (reference sequence). This CDR3 contains 13 residues. In DNA form, the CDR3 reads TGTGCCAGCAGCTTGGTCGTGACAGATACGCAGTATTTT. Amino acid sequence: CASSLVVTDTQYF.

V gene TRBV15 combines with J gene TRBJ2-7, with TRBD1 matching 9 bases. This CDR3 comprises 16 residues. V was clipped by 1 base and J by 1 base; unmatched bases: 5. Looked up from germline, CDR1 is LNHNV and CDR2 is YYDKDF (reference sequence). CDR3 DNA sequence: TGTGCCACCAGCAGAGGTATAGGGACAGGGTCCTACGAGCAGTACTTC. It is translated as CATSRGIGTGSYEQYF.